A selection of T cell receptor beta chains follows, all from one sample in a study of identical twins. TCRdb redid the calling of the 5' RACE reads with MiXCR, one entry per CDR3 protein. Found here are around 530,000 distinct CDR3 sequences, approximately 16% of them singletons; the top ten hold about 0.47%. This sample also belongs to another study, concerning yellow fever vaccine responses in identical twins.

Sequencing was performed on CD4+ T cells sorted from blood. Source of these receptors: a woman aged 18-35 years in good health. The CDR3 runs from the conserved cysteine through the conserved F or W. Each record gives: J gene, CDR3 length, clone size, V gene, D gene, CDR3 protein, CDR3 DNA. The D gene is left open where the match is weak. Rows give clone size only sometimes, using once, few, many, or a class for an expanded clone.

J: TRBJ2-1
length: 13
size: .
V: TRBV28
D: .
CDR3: CASTYRAKNEQFF
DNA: TGTGCCAGCACATACCGGGCCAAGAATGAGCAGTTCTTC

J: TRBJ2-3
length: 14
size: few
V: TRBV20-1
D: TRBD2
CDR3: CSGFEAGRTDTQYF
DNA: TGCAGTGGGTTCGAAGCGGGGCGCACAGATACGCAGTATTTT

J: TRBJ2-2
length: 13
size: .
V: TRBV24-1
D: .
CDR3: CATIPGGVGELFF
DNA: TGTGCCACCATCCCAGGGGGGGTCGGGGAGCTGTTTTTT

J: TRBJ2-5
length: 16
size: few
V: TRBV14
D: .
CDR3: CASSQVVGGNQETQYF
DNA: TGTGCCAGCAGCCAAGTAGTGGGAGGCAACCAAGAGACCCAGTACTTC

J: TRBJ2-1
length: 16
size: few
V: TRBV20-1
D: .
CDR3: CSASGGQGWAYNEQFF
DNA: TGCAGTGCTAGCGGAGGCCAGGGGTGGGCCTACAATGAGCAGTTCTTC

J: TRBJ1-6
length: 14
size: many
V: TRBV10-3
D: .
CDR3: CAISGTANNSPLHF
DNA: TGTGCCATCAGCGGGACGGCAAATAATTCACCCCTCCACTTT

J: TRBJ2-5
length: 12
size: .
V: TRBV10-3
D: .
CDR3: CAISESLETQYF
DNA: TGTGCCATCAGTGAATCTTTGGAGACCCAGTACTTC

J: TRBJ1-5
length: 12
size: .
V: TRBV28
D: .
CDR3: CASSLMVQPQHF
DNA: TGTGCCAGCAGTTTAATGGTTCAGCCCCAGCATTTT

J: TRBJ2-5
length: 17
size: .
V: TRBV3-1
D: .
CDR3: CASSQVLRGDSQETQYF
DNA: TGTGCCAGCAGCCAAGTTTTGCGCGGGGACTCACAAGAGACCCAGTACTTC

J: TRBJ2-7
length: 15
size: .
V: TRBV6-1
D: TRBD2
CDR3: CASSEGASGEYEQYF
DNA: TGTGCCAGCAGTGAAGGGGCTAGCGGGGAGTACGAGCAGTACTTC

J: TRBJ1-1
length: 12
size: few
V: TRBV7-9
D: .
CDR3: CASSFSETEAFF
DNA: TGTGCCAGCAGCTTCAGTGAAACTGAAGCTTTCTTT

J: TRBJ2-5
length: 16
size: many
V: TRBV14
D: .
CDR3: CASSQAGLARPETQYF
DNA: TGTGCCAGCAGCCAAGCAGGTCTAGCGCGTCCGGAGACCCAGTACTTC

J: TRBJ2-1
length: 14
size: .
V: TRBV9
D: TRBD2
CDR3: CASSVVSGKTEQFF
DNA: TGTGCCAGCAGCGTAGTTAGCGGGAAGACTGAGCAGTTCTTC

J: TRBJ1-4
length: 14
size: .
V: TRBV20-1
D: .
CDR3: CSARRGPLNEKLFF
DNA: TGCAGTGCTAGAAGGGGCCCGCTTAATGAAAAACTGTTTTTT

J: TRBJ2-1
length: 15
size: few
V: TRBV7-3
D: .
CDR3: CASSLRQAVRNEQFF
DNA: TGTGCCAGCAGCTTAAGGCAGGCGGTTCGTAATGAGCAGTTCTTC

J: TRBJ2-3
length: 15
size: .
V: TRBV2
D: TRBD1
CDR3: CASSIRDRGTDTQYF
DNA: TGTGCCAGCAGCATCCGGGACAGGGGTACAGATACGCAGTATTTT

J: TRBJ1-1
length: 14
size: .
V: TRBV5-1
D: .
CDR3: CASSGRGVNTEAFF
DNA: TGCGCCAGCAGCGGTAGGGGCGTGAACACTGAAGCTTTCTTT

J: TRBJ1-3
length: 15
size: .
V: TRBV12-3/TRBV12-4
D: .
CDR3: CASTPLLVSGNTIYF
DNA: TGTGCCAGCACTCCTCTGCTGGTCTCTGGAAACACCATATATTTT

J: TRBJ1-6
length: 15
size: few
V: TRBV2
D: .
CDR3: CASSAGTAGDSPLHF
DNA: TGTGCCAGCAGTGCCGGGACCGCCGGGGATTCACCCCTCCACTTT

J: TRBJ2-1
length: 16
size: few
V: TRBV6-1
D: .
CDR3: CASSPGQSRLYNEQFF
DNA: TGTGCCAGCAGCCCAGGACAGTCACGACTCTACAATGAGCAGTTCTTC